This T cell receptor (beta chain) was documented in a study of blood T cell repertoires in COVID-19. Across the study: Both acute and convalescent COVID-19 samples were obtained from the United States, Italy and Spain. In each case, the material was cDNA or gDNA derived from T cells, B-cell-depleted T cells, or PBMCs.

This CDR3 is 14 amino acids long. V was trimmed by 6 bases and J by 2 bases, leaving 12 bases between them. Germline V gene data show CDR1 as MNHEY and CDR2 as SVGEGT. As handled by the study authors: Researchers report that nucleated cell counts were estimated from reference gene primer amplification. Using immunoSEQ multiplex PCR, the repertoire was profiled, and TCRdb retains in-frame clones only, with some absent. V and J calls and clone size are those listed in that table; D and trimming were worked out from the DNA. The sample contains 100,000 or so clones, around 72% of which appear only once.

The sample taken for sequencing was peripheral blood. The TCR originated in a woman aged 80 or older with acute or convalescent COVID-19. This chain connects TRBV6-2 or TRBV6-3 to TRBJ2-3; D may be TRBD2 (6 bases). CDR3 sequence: CASSRDSTTDTQYF. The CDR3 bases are TGTGCCAGCAGCCGGGACTCCACCACAGATACGCAGTATTTT.